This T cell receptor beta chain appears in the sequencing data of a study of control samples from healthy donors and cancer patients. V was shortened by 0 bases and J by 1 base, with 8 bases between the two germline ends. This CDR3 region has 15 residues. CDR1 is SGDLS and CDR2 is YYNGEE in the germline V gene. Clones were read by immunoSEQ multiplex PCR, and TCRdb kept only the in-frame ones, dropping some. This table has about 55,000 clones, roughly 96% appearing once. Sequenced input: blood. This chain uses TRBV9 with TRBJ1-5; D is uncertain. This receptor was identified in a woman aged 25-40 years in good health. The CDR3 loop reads CASSVDSGSNQPQHF. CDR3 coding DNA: TGTGCCAGCAGCGTAGACAGTGGGAGCAATCAGCCCCAGCATTTT. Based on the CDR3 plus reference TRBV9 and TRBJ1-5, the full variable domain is DSGVTQTPKHLITATGQRVTLRCSPRSGDLSVYWYQQSLDQGLQFLIQYYNGEERAKGNILERFSAQQFPDLHSELNLSSLELGDSALYFCASSVDSGSNQPQHFGDGTRLSIL.